This TCR beta chain was profiled in a study of blood T cells in healthy people across ages (dated by TCRdb to 2014 to 2015). In the study overall: In model experiments, template switching captured about one uniquely barcoded TCR beta cDNA molecule for every two T cells. The study measured age-related changes in TCR beta repertoire diversity using deep sequencing normalized with unique cDNA molecular identifiers. Donors were grouped into four age groups: young (average 16 years), middle-aged (approximately 41), aged (about 60) and long-lived (roughly 80). To avoid experimental bias, donors of different ages were spread randomly across the sequencing lanes. Two additional independent replicas of 1 million unique cDNA reads from the same blood draw were analyzed for two donors (one aged 18 to 30 and one aged 80 or older). Results the study describes overall, beyond this receptor: As age increased, observed TCR beta diversity per million T cells dropped in a roughly linear way, and a significant reduction was already evident by age 40. Donor CMV infection status was unknown, potentially confounding age-related changes in expanded clonotypes. A strong correlation was found between observed TCR beta diversity and the percentage of naive T cells measured by flow cytometry. Compared with the aged group, more naive CD4+ T cells, fewer expanded clones and increased TCR diversity were shown by the long-lived group, suggesting age selection. Estimates of total diversity from one million sequenced T cells were regarded as lower bounds and underestimates. Conclusive comparison of naive and antigen-experienced compartments was prevented by the profiling of bulk unsorted PBMCs.

From the cysteine through the phenylalanine, the CDR3 covers 14 amino acids. Just CDR3 DNA is preserved here, 42 bases in frame from base 1. V sheds 5 bases and J sheds 5 bases, leaving 18 bases between their ends. Sequences SQVTM (CDR1) and ANQGSEA (CDR2) are obtained from the germline V gene. Details on this clonotype: Its recognized antigen is unknown. No per-base quality is available; no much larger clone lies one base away.

The roughly 37 donors, aged about 6 to 100 years, were systemically healthy Caucasian individuals from Russia. Approximately 9.3 milliliters of peripheral blood were collected from each donor into EDTA-treated Vacutainer tubes. PBMCs were isolated by Ficoll-Paque density-gradient centrifugation, with at least 6 million obtained per sample. Total RNA was extracted from PBMCs with Trizol reagent, with at least 5.5 micrograms obtained per sample. The percentages of naive CD45RAhigh/CD27high T cells were determined by flow cytometry on a PBMC aliquot from every donor. The library was built by means of 5' RACE. The sequencer was an Illumina HiSeq 2500. A second roughly 6 to 12 cycle PCR used a sample-barcoded 5' primer and a J-beta primer mix. Each TCR beta cDNA molecule received a unique molecular identifier from a template-switch 5' adaptor carrying 12 random nucleotides. Each sample yielded at least 2.5 million CDR3-containing paired-end reads. First-strand cDNA synthesis was performed from all RNA using the Mint cDNA synthesis kit, with priming by a TRBC-specific oligonucleotide. After uracil-DNA glycosylase treatment, a first 18-cycle PCR used universal primers M1SS and BC2_uni_R on all cDNA. The original pipeline was this. For normalization, 1 million high-quality reads, each with a distinct molecular identifier, were randomly selected from each sample. Reads sharing molecular identifiers were discarded rather than binned into consensus sequences. MiTCR, with a Q25 quality threshold and the strictest error-elimination algorithm, was used for CDR3 identification, clonotype clustering and error correction. A nonparametric unseen species model with Euler transformation was used to estimate a lower bound on total TCR beta diversity. TCRdb reprocessing: public reads trimmed at Q25 with fastp, clones called with MiXCR, in-frame beta chains kept. Entries that share a CDR3 protein sequence are merged under the most common genes and DNA. TCRdb, not the original authors, processed these V and J calls. Present in this sample are approximately 1.5 million distinct CDR3 sequences, around 36% of which were seen just once. Around 11% of the sample rests with the top ten.

The receptor comes from a woman in her twenties or thirties in good health. The sequence links TRBV29-1 to TRBJ1-1; TRBD1 is perhaps the D gene, given 5 matching bases. Material for sequencing was blood. For the CDR3, the sequence is CSVPRAGGITEAFF. The DNA is TGCAGCGTTCCCCGGGCCGGGGGTATTACTGAAGCTTTCTTT.